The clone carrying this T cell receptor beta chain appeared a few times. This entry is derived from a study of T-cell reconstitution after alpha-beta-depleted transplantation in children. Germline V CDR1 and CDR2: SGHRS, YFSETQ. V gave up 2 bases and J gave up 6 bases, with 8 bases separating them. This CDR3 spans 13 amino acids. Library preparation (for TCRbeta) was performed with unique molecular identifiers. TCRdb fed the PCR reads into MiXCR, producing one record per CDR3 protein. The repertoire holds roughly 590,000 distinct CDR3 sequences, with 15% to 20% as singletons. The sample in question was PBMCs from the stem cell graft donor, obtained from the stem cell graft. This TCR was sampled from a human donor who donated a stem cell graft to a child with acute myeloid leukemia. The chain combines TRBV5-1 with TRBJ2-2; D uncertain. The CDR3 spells CASSFGPAGELFF. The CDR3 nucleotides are TGCGCCAGCAGCTTCGGACCGGCCGGGGAGCTGTTTTTT.